The clone carrying this T cell receptor beta chain showed up many times. This record belongs to a study of neurological immune-mediated disorders. One entry per CDR3 protein results from TCRdb running MiXCR on the 5' RACE reads. Here the sample spans tens of thousands of distinct CDR3 sequences, more than 1.3% being singletons. Material: PBMCs. The origin of this receptor is a woman in her 30s with multiple sclerosis.

The CDR3 sequence: CASSLAPNTEAFF. The CDR3, as DNA: TGTGCCAGCAGTTTAGCTCCGAACACTGAAGCTTTCTTT. The chain employs TRBV12-3 or TRBV12-4 and TRBJ1-1; D gene uncertain. The ends were cut back, 0 bases at V and 1 base at J, with 3 bases in the middle. CDR3 length equals 13 residues.